This T cell receptor (beta chain) was identified during a study of T cell responses to AZD1222 COVID-19 vaccine. The protocol was immunoSEQ multiplex PCR, while the TCRdb copy is restricted to in-frame clones and leaves out a portion. The sample has 85,000 to 90,000 clones; around nine tenths are singletons. The study's findings and limits: Vaccination with two AZD1222 doses was followed by a rise in Spike-specific TCR breadth and depth. Mostly white British, mostly female donors; authors suggested clonal diversity may be underestimated. Unmutated regions of variants are reportedly targeted by nearly half of spike-specific TCRs.

Germline-derived CDR1 and CDR2 are SGHTA and FQGNSA. J lost 6 bases, V lost 5 bases, and 9 bases had no gene match. There are 15 residues in the CDR3. This clone was counted between two and nine times. Its antigen is unknown. The V call is TRBV7-2, the J call TRBJ2-7; 11 nucleotides align to TRBD2. This receptor was obtained from an adult in good health. The sequences come from peripheral blood, collected on day 0 of AZD1222 vaccination. CDR3 residues: CASSRERLAGGEQYF. The CDR3 bases are TGTGCCAGCAGCCGCGAGAGGCTAGCGGGAGGCGAGCAGTACTTC.